Presented here are 3 T cell receptor beta chains from one specimen sequenced in a study of cytomegalovirus exposure and HLA in healthy donors. The PCR had 60 Vbeta and 13 Jbeta primers. The protocol was immunoSEQ multiplex PCR, while the TCRdb copy is restricted to in-frame clones and leaves out a portion. The table lists roughly 150,000 clones, about 70% of them singletons. Sequences were obtained from PBMCs. These receptors came from a male donor in good health and CMV-seronegative.

This chain joins TRBV5-1 and TRBJ2-1; possible D gene TRBD1, 6 bases. The ends were cut back, 5 bases at V and 9 bases at J, with 12 bases in the middle. The CDR3 is 12 residues long. In germline, CDR1 is SGHRS, CDR2 YFSETQ. This CDR3 reads CASRPKGGEQFF. The DNA for the CDR3 is TGCGCCAGCAGGCCTAAAGGGGGTGAGCAGTTCTTC.

The genes are TRBV5-6 and TRBJ2-5, with TRBD2 matching over 11 bases. The CDR3 extends over 15 amino acids. Germline V gene lookup returns CDR1 SGHDT and CDR2 YYEEEE. Trimming at V came to 0 bases and at J to 5 bases, leaving 3 bases not matched to a gene. The chain's CDR3 is CASSLGSGGAETQYF. CDR3 sequence (DNA): TGTGCCAGCAGCTTGGGTAGCGGGGGGGCCGAGACCCAGTACTTC.

The chain links TRBV4-1 to TRBJ2-2; 9 bases fit TRBD1. Germline V CDR1 and CDR2: MGHRA, YSYEKL. The CDR3 extends over 14 amino acids. Trimming removed 7 bases from V and 7 bases from J; junction bases left unmatched: 7. Written as DNA, the CDR3 is TGCGCCAGCACCAGGACAGGGGCTGACGGGGAGCTGTTTTTT. This codes for CASTRTGADGELFF.